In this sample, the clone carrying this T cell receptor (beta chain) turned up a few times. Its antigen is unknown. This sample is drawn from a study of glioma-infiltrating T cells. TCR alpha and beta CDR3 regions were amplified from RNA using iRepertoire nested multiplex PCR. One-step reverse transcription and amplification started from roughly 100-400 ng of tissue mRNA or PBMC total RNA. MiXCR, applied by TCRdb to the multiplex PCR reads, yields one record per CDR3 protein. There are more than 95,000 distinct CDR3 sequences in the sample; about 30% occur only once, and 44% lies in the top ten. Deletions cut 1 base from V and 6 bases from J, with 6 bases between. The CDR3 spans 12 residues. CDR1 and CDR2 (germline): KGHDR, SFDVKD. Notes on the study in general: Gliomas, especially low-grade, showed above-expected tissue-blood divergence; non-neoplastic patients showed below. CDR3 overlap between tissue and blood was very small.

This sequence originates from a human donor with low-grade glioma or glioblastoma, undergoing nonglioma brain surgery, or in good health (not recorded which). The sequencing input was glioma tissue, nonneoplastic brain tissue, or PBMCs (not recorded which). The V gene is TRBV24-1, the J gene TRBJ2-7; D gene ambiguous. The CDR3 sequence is CATSDFDGEQYF. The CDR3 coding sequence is TGTGCCACCAGTGATTTTGACGGCGAGCAGTACTTC.